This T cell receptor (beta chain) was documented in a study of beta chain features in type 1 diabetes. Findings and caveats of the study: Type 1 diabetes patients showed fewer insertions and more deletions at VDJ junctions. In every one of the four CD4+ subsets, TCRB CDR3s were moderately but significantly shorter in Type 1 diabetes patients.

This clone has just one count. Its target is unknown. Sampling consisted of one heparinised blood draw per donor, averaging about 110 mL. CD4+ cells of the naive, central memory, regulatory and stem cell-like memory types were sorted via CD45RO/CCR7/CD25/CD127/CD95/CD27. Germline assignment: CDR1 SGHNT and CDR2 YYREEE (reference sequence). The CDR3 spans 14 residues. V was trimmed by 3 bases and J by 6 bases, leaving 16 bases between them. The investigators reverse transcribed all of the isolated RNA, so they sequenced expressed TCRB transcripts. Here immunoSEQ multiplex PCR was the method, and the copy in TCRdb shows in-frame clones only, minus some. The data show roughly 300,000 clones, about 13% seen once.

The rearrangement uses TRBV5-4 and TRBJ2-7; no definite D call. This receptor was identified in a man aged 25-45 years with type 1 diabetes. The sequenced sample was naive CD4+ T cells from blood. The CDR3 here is CASSSRQTKPEQYF. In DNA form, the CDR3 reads TGTGCCAGCAGCTCGAGGCAGACCAAACCCGAGCAGTACTTC.